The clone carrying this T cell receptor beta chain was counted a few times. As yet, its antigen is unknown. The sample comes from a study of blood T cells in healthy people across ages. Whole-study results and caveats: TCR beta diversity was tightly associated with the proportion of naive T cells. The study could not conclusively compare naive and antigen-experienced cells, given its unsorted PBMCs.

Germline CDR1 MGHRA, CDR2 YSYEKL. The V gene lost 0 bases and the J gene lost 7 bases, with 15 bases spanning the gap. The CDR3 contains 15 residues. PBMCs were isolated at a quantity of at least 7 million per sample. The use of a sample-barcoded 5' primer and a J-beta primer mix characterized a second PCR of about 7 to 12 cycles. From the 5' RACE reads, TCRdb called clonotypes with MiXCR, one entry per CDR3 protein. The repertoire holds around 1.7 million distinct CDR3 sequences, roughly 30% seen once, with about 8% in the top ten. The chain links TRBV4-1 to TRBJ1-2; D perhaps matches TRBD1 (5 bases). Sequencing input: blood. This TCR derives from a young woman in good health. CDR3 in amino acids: CASSQEDLGVLGYTF. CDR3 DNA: TGCGCCAGCAGCCAAGAGGATTTGGGGGTTCTTGGCTACACCTTC.